This T cell receptor beta chain was profiled in a study of tumor-infiltrating lymphocytes in primary liver carcinoma (dated by TCRdb to between 2016 and 2019). About the full investigation: The five patients, three men and two women aged 30 to 69 years, had hepatocellular carcinoma (four) or combined HCC and intrahepatic cholangiocarcinoma (one). Across five regions of each liver tumor, along with adjacent normal tissue and blood, the study brought together TCRbeta repertoire sequencing, expression microarrays and whole-exome sequencing. A total of approximately 35 specimens from 5 patients, comprising some 25 tumor regions, 5 adjacent noncancerous liver tissues and 5 peripheral blood samples, were covered by TCRbeta repertoire sequencing. High reproducibility was observed for the technical replicate repertoires, with mean shared-clone rates roughly 0.87 and correlation coefficients above 0.95. Samples yielded roughly 3.65 to 7.13 million productive TCRbeta reads; read depth did not differ significantly between tissue types. The five patients had tumors of stage T1-T3 N0M0, with maximum diameters ranging from about 4 to 11 cm. What the authors observed across the whole study: The study included only four to six patients, and the authors note findings should be validated in a larger study. Comparison of CD4+ and CD8+ T cell repertoires was precluded by the use of bulk unsorted samples. A significantly larger repertoire fraction was made up by the top 250 clones in tumors than in blood (p = 0.039). Only the TCR beta chain was sequenced, which likely underestimates true repertoire diversity because unpaired alpha chains were not captured. Pairs of tumor regions showed greater repertoire overlap (mean about 36%) than tumor-adjacent pairs (roughly 17%) or tumor-blood pairs (roughly 15%), which is consistent with antigen-driven expansion.

TCRbeta-specific cDNA was reverse-transcribed from about 500 ng total RNA using a constant-region primer and ProtoScript II reverse transcriptase. The TCRbeta libraries were prepared through three rounds of nested multiplex PCR following a slightly modified ARM-PCR procedure. Each of the first two PCR rounds ran for approximately 11 cycles and used multiplex TRBV1-TRBV30 forward primers together with a Cbeta reverse primer. Sample barcodes and Illumina adapters were added in a final 25-cycle PCR with Deep VentR polymerase. Before sequencing, amplicons of 200-500 bp were purified from gel using a QIAquick gel extraction kit. The TCRbeta amplicons were sequenced with 250-bp paired-end reads on an Illumina HiSeq 2500. In the paper's pipeline: Quality trimming of reads was performed with Trimmomatic v0.33, and paired reads were merged with FLASH v1.2.11 so that full CDR3 sequences could be recovered. V, D and J germline segments were assigned to the rearranged TCRbeta sequences by MiGEC v1.2.1b. Clonotype statistics and Shannon-Wiener diversity indices were computed with VDJtools v1.0.0. Except for diversity analysis, only each sample's 250 most abundant clonotypes were used in subsequent analyses to reduce sampling bias. TCRdb reran the public reads through fastp at Q25 and MiXCR, keeping productive beta chains. Rows are combined by CDR3 protein, so each entry shows the most common genes and DNA. The V and J calls shown here were made by TCRdb, not taken from the authors' results. The sample profile shows approximately 42,000 distinct CDR3 sequences; roughly 77% of them were found once. Clones ranked in the top ten supply around 41% of the sample.

The sample holds one count of this clonotype. The target of this receptor is not known. Base qualities are missing; no much larger clone stands one base away. One read alone provides weak support. The CDR3 sequence holds 14 residues, the cysteine and phenylalanine included. Only CDR3 DNA is held: 42 bases, read in frame from base 1. V lost 10 bases and J lost 0 bases; the stretch between them is 15 bases long. CDR1 MGHRA and CDR2 YSYEKL are derived from the germline V gene. Without any cell sorting, total RNA and DNA were extracted together from about 20-30 mg of bulk tissue using the AllPrep DNA/RNA mini kit. Between November 2015 and 2016, roughly five patients in China with histopathologically diagnosed primary liver carcinoma had surgical resection. At the time of sampling, the patients had chronic HBV infection and had not received any treatment. Fresh tumor and adjacent tissue pieces were bisected; one half was stored in RNAlater at -80°C, the other sent for histology.

Material for sequencing was tumor-adjacent normal liver tissue. The V and J genes are TRBV4-1 and TRBJ1-2; no D gene can be assigned with confidence. The receptor's source is a young woman with primary liver carcinoma and hepatitis B virus infection. The DNA is as follows: TGCGCCAACAGTCGGTACACATCTAACTATGGCTACACCTTC. Its protein is CANSRYTSNYGYTF.